The present TCR beta chain was sequenced within a study of identifying expanded T cells in peripheral blood. The study's findings and limits: Approximately two-week clone count variance significantly increased as total template count grew. Over two and four weeks, about 17 and 20 clones changed, versus 1.2 between replicates.

Collection occurred without any documented infections or immune events in donors. This CDR3 region has 18 residues. The V segment lost 0 bases and the J segment 0 bases; nucleotides outside the gene matches: 6. Germline V gene data show CDR1 as SGHRS and CDR2 as YFSETQ. Produced via immunoSEQ multiplex PCR; TCRdb's table is partial and in-frame only. The sample contains 83,000 or so clones, about 90% of which appear only once. Points on this clone: The antigen remains undetermined.

The V gene is TRBV5-1, the J gene TRBJ2-1, with TRBD2 identical over 10 bases. The source is a person aged 18 to 75 in good health. The sample taken for sequencing was blood. Here the CDR3 reads CASSLGRLAGVSYNEQFF. The DNA for the CDR3 is TGCGCCAGCAGCTTGGGGAGGCTAGCGGGGGTCTCCTACAATGAGCAGTTCTTC.